This entry lists 31 T cell receptor beta chains sequenced from one sample in a study of blood T cell repertoires in COVID-19 (dated by TCRdb to the early 2020s). Library prep was done by the immunoSEQ multiplex PCR assay. What TCRdb holds here is the immuneACCESS table cut down to in-frame rearrangements. Part of the clones is not present; checked against another copy, under half of the missing clones reflect an unresolved V gene, and the others are unexplained. The sample has around 280,000 clones on record, around nine tenths of them singletons. The top ten clones comprise 6% to 7% of the sample. The sequenced sample was PBMCs or T cells enriched from blood (not recorded which). Receptors were obtained from a woman aged 40 to 55 who had recovered from COVID-19.

The J gene is TRBJ2-1, the V gene TRBV6-5, with 8 bases identical to TRBD1. Looked up from germline, CDR1 is MNHEY and CDR2 is SVGAGI. With 2 bases clipped from V and 13 bases from J, the junction kept 13 bases outside the gene matches. CDR3 length: 15 amino acids. In nucleotides, the CDR3 is TGTGCCAGCAGTTACACGGTCTCCGGGACAGGAAAACAGTTCTTC. Translated: CASSYTVSGTGKQFF.

The CDR3 nucleotides read TGTGCCAGCAGCTGGGATTCACAGGGGGTCGGGGAGCTGTTTTTT. Protein product: CASSWDSQGVGELFF. V and J are TRBV5-6 and TRBJ2-2; 8 bases agree with TRBD1. The J segment lost 7 bases and the V segment lost 3 bases, leaving 8 bases of the junction unmatched. Germline values: CDR1 SGHDT, CDR2 YYEEEE. The length of the CDR3 is 15 residues. Filled out from reference TRBV5-6 and TRBJ2-2, the complete variable domain reads DAGVTQSPTHLIKTRGQQVTLRCSPKSGHDTVSWYQQALGQGPQFIFQYYEEEERQRGNFPDRFSGHQFPNYSSELNVNALLLGDSALYLCASSWDSQGVGELFFGEGSRLTVL.

This clone has just a few counts. The V and J genes are TRBV28 and TRBJ1-5; D may be TRBD1 (6 bases). This CDR3 region has 16 residues. The V gene's germline CDR1 is MDHEN and CDR2 SYDVKM. V shed 8 bases and J shed 5 bases, with 22 bases lying between them. The CDR3 is CASATASGEVHQPQHF. For the CDR3, the DNA is TGTGCCAGCGCGACGGCCTCAGGGGAAGTCCATCAGCCCCAGCATTTT.

The V gene is TRBV29-1, the J gene TRBJ2-7; 7 positions agree with TRBD1. The CDR3 is 13 residues long. CDR1 SQVTM and CDR2 ANQGSEA come from the germline V gene. V lost 7 bases to trimming and J lost 3 bases; unmatched junction nucleotides: 9. In nucleotides, the CDR3 is TGCAGCGACCCGCCGGGACAGAACTACGAGCAGTACTTC. It specifies CSDPPGQNYEQYF.

This chain connects TRBV4-1 to TRBJ1-2; D perhaps matches TRBD1 (5 bases). The V gene's germline CDR1 is MGHRA and CDR2 YSYEKL. V lost 0 bases and J lost 4, with 12 bases in between. The CDR3 runs to 15 residues. CDR3 in amino acids: CASSQEGQPIYGYTF. In nucleotides, the CDR3 is TGCGCCAGCAGCCAAGAGGGGCAGCCTATCTATGGCTACACCTTC.

The chain has TRBV19 and TRBJ1-2; D unclear. V shed 5 bases and J shed 4 bases, with 2 bases lying between them. The germline CDR1 and CDR2 sequences are LNHDA and SQIVND (reference sequence). The CDR3 consists of 10 residues. The CDR3 loop reads CASSRYGYTF. CDR3 DNA sequence: TGTGCCAGTAGTCGCTATGGCTACACCTTC.

This clone was seen once. The CDR3 protein is CASSRTGGPYEQYF. As DNA, the CDR3 is TGTGCCAGCAGCCGGACTGGGGGCCCGTACGAGCAGTACTTC. The chain employs TRBV4-2 and TRBJ2-7; D may be TRBD1 (6 bases). V dropped 4 bases and J dropped 4 bases, with 14 bases sitting between them. The germline gives CDR1 LGHNA, CDR2 YNFKEQ. CDR3 length equals 14 residues.

This rearrangement joins TRBV6-5 to TRBJ2-4; TRBD2 matches 9 bases. The germline CDR1 and CDR2 sequences are MNHEY and SVGAGI. CDR3 size: 15 residues. V was clipped by 0 bases and J by 4 bases; unmatched bases: 1. CDR3 sequence: CASSYSRGGKNIQYF. The CDR3 DNA reads as TGTGCCAGCAGTTACTCGCGGGGGGGGAAAAACATTCAGTACTTC.

The chain carries TRBV2 and TRBJ1-2; D gene unclear. Germline CDR1 reads SNHLY; CDR2 reads FYNNEI. The CDR3 runs 14 residues. With 0 bases removed from V and 3 bases from J, the gap between germline ends came to 8 bases. The CDR3 DNA reads as TGTGCCAGCAGTGAAGCGGAGGGAGACTATGGCTACACCTTC. Translated, it gives CASSEAEGDYGYTF.

The table lists this clone with a count of one. In nucleotides, the CDR3 is TGTGCCAGCAGCCTCGCCCGAGGAGATACGCAGTATTTT. As protein: CASSLARGDTQYF. V usage is TRBV7-3 and J usage is TRBJ2-3; no clear D. Germline CDR1 SGHTA, CDR2 FQGTGA. The CDR3 covers 13 residues. Trimming took 5 bases from V and 5 from J, leaving 11 bases between them.

V usage is TRBV7-2 and J usage is TRBJ2-4; no firm D call. This CDR3 spans 14 amino acids. Germline CDR1 reads SGHTA; CDR2 reads FQGNSA. Between the trimmed V and J ends, which lost 4 bases and 0 bases, there was a span of 7 bases. For the CDR3, the DNA is TGTGCCAGCAGCTCGGAGCTAGCCAAAAACATTCAGTACTTC. It translates to CASSSELAKNIQYF.

The gene calls are TRBV28 and TRBJ1-2, with D hard to call. The ends were cut back, 2 bases at V and 8 bases at J, with 15 bases in the middle. Germline CDR1 MDHEN, CDR2 SYDVKM. This CDR3 has 14 residues. The CDR3 reads CASSLTVSGWGYTF. For the CDR3, the DNA is TGTGCCAGCAGTTTAACTGTATCGGGGTGGGGCTACACCTTC.

This chain joins TRBV19 and TRBJ1-2; weak D call: TRBD1 (5 bases). The V and J ends lost 5 bases and 4 bases respectively, with 17 bases between them. There are 15 residues in the CDR3. The germline V gene encodes CDR1 LNHDA and CDR2 SQIVND (reference sequence). CDR3 sequence (DNA): TGTGCCAGTAGTGTGGTGTCGGGGGTCCCCTATGGCTACACCTTC. Translation: CASSVVSGVPYGYTF.

J is TRBJ2-1 and V is TRBV28; D is perhaps TRBD1 (5 bases). The germline V gene has CDR1 MDHEN and CDR2 SYDVKM. V was pared by 2 bases and J by 7 bases, with 15 bases between. The CDR3 is 15 amino acids. CDR3 in DNA: TGTGCCAGCAGTTTAACGGCGCCCTCAGGGAATGAGCAGTTCTTC. This translates into CASSLTAPSGNEQFF.

The J gene is TRBJ2-3, the V gene TRBV5-1, with D perhaps matching TRBD1 (6 bases). CDR1 and CDR2 (germline): SGHRS, YFSETQ. This CDR3 region has 16 residues. Trimming pared 2 bases from V and 0 bases from J, leaving 13 bases between. The CDR3 DNA follows: TGCGCCAGCAGCTTCAGGGGACCCTCTAGCACAGATACGCAGTATTTT. It yields the protein CASSFRGPSSTDTQYF.

This clone was seen a handful of times. V gene TRBV28 combines with J gene TRBJ1-2, with TRBD1 matching over 10 bases. The CDR3 length is 14 residues. With 8 bases clipped from V and 6 bases from J, the junction kept 9 bases outside the gene matches. CDR1 is MDHEN, CDR2 SYDVKM, per germline. The CDR3 loop is CASRASGTGDGYTF. CDR3 bases: TGTGCCAGCCGGGCCTCCGGGACAGGGGATGGCTACACCTTC.

This sequence joins TRBV11-2 and TRBJ2-7; TRBD2 aligns across 14 bases. Germline values: CDR1 SGHAT, CDR2 FQNNGV. V was pared by 5 bases and J by 6 bases, with 9 bases of the junction left unmatched. This CDR3 comprises 16 residues. CDR3 sequence reads: CASSPGTSGSRGEQYF. CDR3 in DNA: TGTGCCAGCAGCCCCGGGACTAGCGGGAGTAGGGGCGAGCAGTACTTC.

V usage is TRBV6-4 and J usage is TRBJ1-6, with D possibly being TRBD1 (6 bases). V was clipped by 5 bases and J by 8 bases, with 13 bases between them. The length of the CDR3 is 14 residues. Germline V gene lookup returns CDR1 MRHNA and CDR2 SNTAGT. The CDR3 spells CASSLGGAHSPLHF. CDR3 DNA sequence: TGTGCCAGCAGTTTGGGGGGGGCGCATTCACCCCTCCACTTT.

This chain's CDR3 is CASSPGSSSGNTIYF. Here the CDR3 DNA reads TGTGCCAGCTCACCAGGGTCTAGCTCTGGAAACACCATATATTTT. The V gene is TRBV18, the J gene TRBJ1-3, with no clear D. The CDR3 has 15 residues. Trimming took 2 bases from V and 0 from J, leaving 8 bases between them. Germline V gene data show CDR1 as KGHSH and CDR2 as LQKENI.

The DNA of the CDR3 is TGTGCCAGCAGCTTCCAAAAAGTACAGGGGGTTGCAACTAATGAAAAACTGTTTTTT. Amino acids: CASSFQKVQGVATNEKLFF. The chain has TRBV5-5 and TRBJ1-4; 8 bases are a match to TRBD1. This CDR3 has 19 residues. Per the germline V gene, CDR1 is SGHKS and CDR2 is YYEKEE (reference sequence). The V gene end was trimmed by 2 bases and the J gene end by 0 bases; junction bases not matched to a gene: 12.

The chain links TRBV30 to TRBJ1-5, with 7 bases lining up with TRBD1. CDR1 GTSNPN and CDR2 SVGIG come from the germline V gene (reference sequence). J lost 5 bases, V lost 2 bases, and 3 bases had no gene match. The CDR3 has 13 amino acids. The CDR3 bases are TGTGCCTGGAGTACAGGGGTCCATCAGCCCCAGCATTTT. Translating it yields CAWSTGVHQPQHF.

V and J are TRBV6-5 and TRBJ2-7; TRBD1 agrees at 7 bases. Germline CDR1 and CDR2: MNHEY and SVGAGI. The trim removed 4 bases at V and 0 bases at J, leaving 6 bases unmatched. The CDR3 totals 15 residues. Here the CDR3 DNA reads TGTGCCAGCAGTTCCGGGACAGCCCACTCCTACGAGCAGTACTTC. It codes for CASSSGTAHSYEQYF.

The CDR3, as DNA: TGTGCCAGCAGTGAACCCCAGTGGTACGAGCAGTACTTC. Protein: CASSEPQWYEQYF. The V call is TRBV2, the J call TRBJ2-7, with D uncertain. Germline CDR1 reads SNHLY; CDR2 reads FYNNEI. V lost 2 bases, J lost 4 bases, and 9 bases lay in between. CDR3 length equals 13 residues.

This sequence joins TRBV4-1 and TRBJ2-7; D is perhaps TRBD1 (6 bases). The CDR3 length is 17 residues. CDR1 is MGHRA and CDR2 is YSYEKL in the germline V gene. With 2 bases removed from V and 0 bases from J, the gap between germline ends came to 17 bases. The DNA of the CDR3 is TGCGCCAGCAGCCAACATGCGACTGGGGGCAGCTCCTACGAGCAGTACTTC. Encoded protein: CASSQHATGGSSYEQYF.

This sequence joins TRBV29-1 and TRBJ1-1; D is uncertain. CDR3 length: 12 amino acids. Trimming removed 6 bases at V and 11 bases at J, with 19 bases between. Looked up from germline, CDR1 is SQVTM and CDR2 is ANQGSEA. The CDR3 reads CSVDSAGNSAFF. The CDR3 DNA sequence: TGCAGCGTGGATTCAGCGGGGAATAGCGCTTTCTTT.

V and J are TRBV27 and TRBJ2-1, with D unresolved. The CDR3 is made up of 17 amino acids. The V end lost 4 bases, the J end lost 0 bases, and 16 bases lay between the germline ends. CDR1 is MNHEY and CDR2 is SMNVEV in the germline V gene (reference sequence). The CDR3 loop is CASSSPRLASSYNEQFF. CDR3 in DNA: TGTGCCAGCAGTTCCCCGAGACTGGCAAGCTCCTACAATGAGCAGTTCTTC.

The V and J genes are TRBV2 and TRBJ2-5; tentatively, D is TRBD2 (5 bases). The CDR3 covers 14 residues. Per germline, CDR1 SNHLY and CDR2 FYNNEI. Trimming removed 2 bases from V and 2 bases from J, with 9 bases in between. CDR3: CASSERLIQETQYF. DNA for the CDR3: TGTGCCAGCAGTGAAAGACTAATACAAGAGACCCAGTACTTC.

The CDR3 region has the DNA TGCGCCAGCAGCCAAGAACGGGGAACTGAAGCTTTCTTT. This gives the protein CASSQERGTEAFF. The chain couples TRBV4-3 to TRBJ1-1; no clear D. This CDR3 spans 13 amino acids. The V end lost 0 bases, the J end lost 5 bases, and 7 bases lay between the germline ends. Germline V gives CDR1 LGHNA, CDR2 YSLEER.

This chain uses TRBV5-1 with TRBJ2-5; D is uncertain. This CDR3 has 14 amino acids. The germline V gene has CDR1 SGHRS and CDR2 YFSETQ. Deletions cut 0 bases from V and 5 bases from J, with 11 bases between. CDR3 residues: CASSLASRRETQYF. CDR3 nucleotide sequence: TGCGCCAGCAGCTTGGCTTCGCGGCGGGAGACCCAGTACTTC.

This sequence joins TRBV12-3 or TRBV12-4 and TRBJ2-5; the D gene is possibly TRBD2 (6 bases). Trimming removed 6 bases at V and 5 bases at J, with 13 bases between. The CDR3 has 13 amino acids. The CDR3 nucleotides are TGTGCCAGCAGCCCGGGAGTCCGGGAGACCCAGTACTTC. It encodes CASSPGVRETQYF.

The chain links TRBV6-2 or TRBV6-3 to TRBJ1-2; D is uncertain. Germline CDR1 is MNHEY and CDR2 is SVGEGT. The CDR3 extends over 13 amino acids. Trimming cost V 0 bases and J 6 bases, with 8 bases left between them. In nucleotides, the CDR3 is TGTGCCAGCAGTTACTCACTCCTAGATGGCTACACCTTC. This encodes CASSYSLLDGYTF.